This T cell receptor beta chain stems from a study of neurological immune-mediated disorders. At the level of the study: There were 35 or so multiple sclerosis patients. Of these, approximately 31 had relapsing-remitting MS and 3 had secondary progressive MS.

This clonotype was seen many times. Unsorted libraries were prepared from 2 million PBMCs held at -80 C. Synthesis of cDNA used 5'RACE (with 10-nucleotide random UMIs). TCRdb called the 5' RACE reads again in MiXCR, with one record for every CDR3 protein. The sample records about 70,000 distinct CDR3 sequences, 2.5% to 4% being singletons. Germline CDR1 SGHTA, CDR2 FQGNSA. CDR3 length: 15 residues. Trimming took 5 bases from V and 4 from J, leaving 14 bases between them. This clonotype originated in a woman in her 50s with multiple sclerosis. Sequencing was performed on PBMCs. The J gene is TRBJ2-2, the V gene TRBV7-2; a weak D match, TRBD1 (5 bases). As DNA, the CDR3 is TGTGCCAGCAGCAGTCAGGGTGTAGCCACCGGGGAGCTGTTTTTT. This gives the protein CASSSQGVATGELFF. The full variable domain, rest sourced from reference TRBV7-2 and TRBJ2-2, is GAGVSQSPSNKVTEKGKDVELRCDPISGHTALYWYRQSLGQGLEFLIYFQGNSAPDKSGLPSDRFSAERTGGSVSTLTIQRTQQEDSAVYLCASSSQGVATGELFFGEGSRLTVL.